The entry below gives a single T cell receptor (beta chain) sequence along with its context. No cognate antigen has been identified for it. No much larger clonotype is one base removed from it; base qualities were not supplied. These data come from a study of blood T cells in healthy people across ages (dated by TCRdb to between 2015 and 2017). Study-wide context: In model experiments, roughly one uniquely barcoded TCR beta cDNA molecule per two T cells was captured by template switching. Using deep sequencing normalized with unique cDNA molecular identifiers, the study measured how TCR beta repertoire diversity changes with age. The donors were split into four age groups: young (average 16 years), middle-aged (about 40), aged (more than 60) and long-lived (more than 80). To avoid experimental bias, donors of different ages were randomly spread across the sequencing lanes. Two additional independent replicas of 1 million unique cDNA reads from the same blood draw were analyzed for two donors (one aged 18 to 30 and one aged 80 or older).

The receptor library was made with 5' RACE. The instrument given in TCRdb is Illumina HiSeq 2500. The second PCR ran for roughly 6 to 11 cycles and used a J-beta primer mix along with a sample-barcoded 5' primer. Each TCR beta cDNA molecule received a unique molecular identifier from a template-switch 5' adaptor carrying 12 random nucleotides. At least 3 million CDR3-containing paired-end reads were obtained from each sample. First-strand cDNA was synthesized from all RNA with the Mint cDNA synthesis kit, primed by a TRBC-specific oligonucleotide. Following uracil-DNA glycosylase treatment, all cDNA underwent a first 18-cycle PCR with the universal primers M1SS and BC2_uni_R. The original pipeline was this. For normalization, 1 million high-quality reads, each with a distinct molecular identifier, were randomly selected from each sample. Reads sharing molecular identifiers were discarded rather than binned into consensus sequences. CDR3 identification, clonotype clustering and error correction used MiTCR with a Q25 quality threshold and the strictest error-elimination algorithm. Lower-bound total TCR beta diversity was estimated with a nonparametric unseen species model using Euler transformation. In TCRdb, the public reads were trimmed at Q25 with fastp and aligned with MiXCR, with productive beta chains retained. Entries are consolidated by CDR3 protein sequence, retaining the most common genes and DNA. TCRdb, not the original authors, processed these V and J calls. The sample table records more than 650,000 distinct CDR3 sequences; about 24% of these occur just once. Of the sample, roughly a fifth is held by the ten largest clones.

The CDR3, from cysteine to phenylalanine, totals 17 residues. Only the CDR3 DNA stays, 51 bases, in frame from base 1. V gives up 2 bases and J gives up 3 bases, and the segment between their germline ends measures 20 bases. The germline V gene sets CDR1 to SGHRS and CDR2 to YFSETQ. Systemically healthy Caucasian individuals from Russia, some 38 in total and aged about 6 to 95 years, were included as donors. Each donor gave about 9.2 milliliters of peripheral blood, drawn into EDTA-treated Vacutainer tubes. PBMCs were isolated by Ficoll-Paque density-gradient centrifugation, with at least 6 million obtained per sample. Trizol reagent was used to extract total RNA from PBMCs, with at least 5 micrograms per sample. For every donor, flow cytometry on a PBMC aliquot measured the percentage of naive CD45RAhigh/CD27high T cells. What the research found in general, with its limitations: As age increased, observed TCR beta diversity per million T cells dropped in a roughly linear way, and a significant reduction was already evident by age 40. The CMV infection status of donors was not known, potentially confounding age-related changes in expanded clonotypes. Compared with the aged group, the long-lived group had more naive CD4+ T cells, fewer expanded clones and increased TCR diversity, a pattern suggesting age selection. Bulk unsorted PBMC profiling prevented conclusive comparison of naive and antigen-experienced compartments. Estimates of total diversity based on one million sequenced T cells were considered lower bounds and underestimates. The percentage of naive T cells measured by flow cytometry correlated strongly with observed TCR beta diversity.

The sequencing sample was made of blood. This clonotype was sampled from a man aged 70 or older in good health. The chain is made from TRBV5-1 and TRBJ1-1; the D gene is perhaps TRBD1, from 5 matching bases. The nucleotide sequence reads TGCGCCAGCAGCTTTGGCCAGGGAATAGGAGGAGACACTGAAGCTTTCTTT. The resulting protein is CASSFGQGIGGDTEAFF.